This TCR beta chain originates from a study of vaccination and CD4 T cells after COVID-19 (dated by TCRdb to 2022 to 2024). In the study overall: The convalescent cohort comprised six males and four females, including two Hispanic individuals, seven Caucasians, two Asians and one multiracial person. The time from the second vaccine dose to post-vaccine blood sampling had a median of around 72 days and ranged from about 14 to 250 days. Overlapping spike peptide pools from SARS-CoV-2 and from the common cold coronaviruses HCoV-NL63, HCoV-OC43 and HCoV-229E were used as culture stimuli. Each participant got two doses of either the Pfizer-BioNTech BNT162b2 vaccine (n=8) or the Moderna mRNA-1273 vaccine (n=2). Control cultures used a CEFX viral epitope pool as positive control, an HIV-1 Nef peptide pool as negative control, or no peptide. In about 11 COVID-19 convalescent patients and 4 infection-naive healthy vaccine recipients, the spike-specific CD4+ TCR repertoire before mRNA vaccination was compared with the repertoire after mRNA vaccination. Post-COVID blood samples were collected from convalescent patients a median of roughly 100 days after diagnosis, with a range of about 35 to 161 days.

Library construction relied on PCR. DNA from cultured CD4+ T cells was subjected to TCR sequencing with the Oncomine TCR Beta short-read assay at the Johns Hopkins FTIC core. The QIAamp micro DNA kit was used to extract genomic DNA from the cultured CD4+ T cells. Oncomine TCR Beta libraries made from cultured CD4+ T cells were pooled using unique dual indexes and sequenced on an Illumina iSeq 100. The paper's processing steps were these. Non-productive sequences were removed, and CDR3s not starting with C, not ending with F or W, or shorter than 7 amino acids were discarded. Antigen-specific clonotypes were identified using the MANAFEST web application through comparison of peptide-stimulated wells with reference and other culture wells. For a clone to be called positive, the clone needed an FDR below 0.05, an odds ratio above 5, and a productive frequency above 0.1% in at least two of three replicate wells. Clonotypes that were significantly expanded in both SARS-CoV-2 spike wells and at least one common cold coronavirus spike condition were defined as cross-reactive. Levenshtein distances (stringdist) and unrooted phylogenetic trees (ape) in R version 3.6.1 were used to assess CDR3 homology. The public reads were reanalyzed by TCRdb: fastp trimming at Q25, MiXCR alignment, in-frame beta chains only. Entries that share a CDR3 protein sequence are merged under the most common genes and DNA. These V and J calls originate from TCRdb's pipeline instead of the authors' own analysis. This sample holds about 21,000 distinct CDR3 sequences; 62% were observed only once. The leading ten clones occupy more than 20% of the sample.

Compared with germline, V lacks 5 bases and J lacks 8 bases; bases without a gene match: 8. The CDR3 goes from the cysteine to the phenylalanine over 13 residues. The retained sequence is limited to the CDR3, 39 bases, with the frame set at the first base. Via the germline V gene, CDR1 is SGHNT and CDR2 YENEEA. On this clonotype: The antigen it binds to is not known. No base qualities exist here, and no much larger clone lies one base off it.

Results and caveats for the whole study, not just this receptor: Only a relatively small number of convalescent patients were included in the study, and early timepoints following natural infection were not analyzed. Of the vaccine-specific clones in convalescent patients, 304 of 307, or nearly all, reacted only to SARS-CoV-2 spike and did not cross-react with common cold coronaviruses. An increase in the median number of SARS-CoV-2-reactive clonotypes from 20 to 25 after infection to about 39 after vaccination was observed, but the change was not found to be significant. Among convalescent patients, a median about 86% of the SARS-CoV-2-reactive clones seen after vaccination appeared only after vaccination, which suggests priming specific to the vaccine.

In the paper's terms, the treatment or condition label means: roughly ten-day PBMC culture with coronavirus spike peptide pools or control peptides (ViraFEST assay). The ViraFEST assay, used in the study, expanded antigen-specific T cells with peptide pools and then identified the expanded clonotypes through TCR sequencing. Healthy vaccine recipients had no prior SARS-CoV-2 infection, confirmed by negative nucleocapsid antibody tests before and after vaccination. More than 1.5 million PBMCs per well were cultured in IMDM with roughly 5% human AB serum and roughly 9.3 IU/ml IL-2, plus 10 ug/ml peptide pools. On days 3 and 7, half of the culture medium was replaced with fresh IL-2-containing medium. CD4+ T cells were isolated after less than twelve days of culture through negative selection using the EasySep CD4+ T cell isolation kit. Ficoll-Paque Plus gradient centrifugation was used to isolate PBMCs from whole blood, and the isolated PBMCs were then either used fresh or cryopreserved at -140C. In general, triplicate wells were set up for every culture condition.

The V gene is TRBV11-3 and the J gene is TRBJ1-2; 7 junctional bases match TRBD1. This sequence was found in a human donor who received a COVID-19 vaccine. The sequencing here drew on CD4+ T cells from blood, cultured in vitro, taken before SARS-CoV-2 vaccination. The DNA reads as follows: TGTGCCAGCAGCCCTAACACAGGGGTCGGCTACACCTTC. The translation is CASSPNTGVGYTF. This CDR3, with the reference TRBV11-3 and TRBJ1-2 proteins standing in past its ends, gives the full variable domain EAGVVQSPRYKIIEKKQPVAFWCNPISGHNTLYWYLQNLGQGPELLIRYENEEAVDDSQLPKDRFSAERLKGVDSTLKIQPAELGDSAVYLCASSPNTGVGYTFGSGTRLTVV.